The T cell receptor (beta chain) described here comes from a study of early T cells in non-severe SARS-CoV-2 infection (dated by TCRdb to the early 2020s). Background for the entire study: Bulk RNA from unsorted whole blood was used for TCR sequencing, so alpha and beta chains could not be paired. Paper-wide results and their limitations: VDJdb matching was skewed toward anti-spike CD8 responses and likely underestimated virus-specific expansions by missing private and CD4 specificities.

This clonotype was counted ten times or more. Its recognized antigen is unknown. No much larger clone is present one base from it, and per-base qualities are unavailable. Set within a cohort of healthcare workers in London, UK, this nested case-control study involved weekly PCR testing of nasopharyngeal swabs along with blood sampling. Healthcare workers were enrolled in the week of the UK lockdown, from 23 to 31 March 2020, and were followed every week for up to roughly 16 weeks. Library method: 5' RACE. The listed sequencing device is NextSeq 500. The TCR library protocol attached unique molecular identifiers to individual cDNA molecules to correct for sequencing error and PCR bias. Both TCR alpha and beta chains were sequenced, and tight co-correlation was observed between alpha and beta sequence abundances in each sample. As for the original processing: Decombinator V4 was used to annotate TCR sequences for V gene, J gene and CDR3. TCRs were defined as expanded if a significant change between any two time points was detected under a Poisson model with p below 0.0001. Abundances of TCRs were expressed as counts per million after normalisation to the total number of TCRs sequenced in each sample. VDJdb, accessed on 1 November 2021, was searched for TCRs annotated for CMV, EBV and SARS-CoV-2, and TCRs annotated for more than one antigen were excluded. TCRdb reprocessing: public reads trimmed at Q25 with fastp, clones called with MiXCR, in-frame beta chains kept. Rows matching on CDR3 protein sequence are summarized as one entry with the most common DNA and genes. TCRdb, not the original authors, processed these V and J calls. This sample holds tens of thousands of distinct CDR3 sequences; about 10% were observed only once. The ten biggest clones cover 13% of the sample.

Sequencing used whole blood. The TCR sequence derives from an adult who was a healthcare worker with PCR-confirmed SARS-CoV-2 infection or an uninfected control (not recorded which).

The CDR3 is CASSLDRGQYGYTF. Read as DNA, the sequence is TGTGCCAGCAGCTTGGACAGGGGGCAATATGGCTACACCTTC. The chain uses TRBV5-5 and TRBJ1-2, with 9 central nucleotides matching TRBD1. V and J are trimmed by 0 bases and 5 bases, and the gene matches miss 2 bases of the junction. For CDR1 and CDR2, the germline V gene (reference sequence) lists SGHKS and YYEKEE. The CDR3 contains 14 residues, cysteine and phenylalanine counted. The DNA shown is the 42-base CDR3, in frame from base 1. The full variable domain, with segments outside the CDR3 supplied by the reference TRBV5-5 and TRBJ1-2 proteins, appears as DAGVTQSPTHLIKTRGQQVTLRCSPISGHKSVSWYQQVLGQGPQFIFQYYEKEERGRGNFPDRFSARQFPNYSSELNVNALLLGDSALYLCASSLDRGQYGYTFGSGTRLTVV.